This T cell receptor (beta chain) came from a study of shared clonotypes between healthy human individuals. Study-wide points: Clonotypes that were shared across a handful of donors made up roughly 5% of naive CD4 clonotypes. Non-shared clonotypes displayed generation probabilities falling below those of clonotypes present in all four donors. Rarefaction curves obtained for sorted subsets showed sequencing incomplete despite large depth. Investigators expected sequencing depth to affect clonotype sharing among donors.

For this clone: Its antigen is undetermined.

The data were produced by immunoSEQ multiplex PCR, yet TCRdb's version contains in-frame clones alone and is incomplete. In the table there are millions of clones, 85% to 95% of which are singletons. This clonotype was obtained from a man between 18 and 29 years old in good health. Material: naive CD4+ T cells sorted from blood. The subset is: CD45RA+ positively selected.

CDR3 residues: CASRLAGVLGYTF. CDR3 bases: TGTGCCAGCAGGCTGGCAGGGGTACTTGGCTACACCTTC. V usage is TRBV28 and J usage is TRBJ1-2; a possible D gene is TRBD1 (6 bases). The CDR3 has 13 amino acids. Between the trimmed V and J ends, which lost 6 bases and 7 bases, there was a span of 15 bases. CDR1 MDHEN and CDR2 SYDVKM come from the germline V gene.